The TCR beta chain under discussion was sequenced for a study of T-cell memory formation after mild COVID-19 (dated by TCRdb to the early 2020s). Regarding the study in general: Most TCR sequence clusters were specific to one of the two donors. Two young, previously healthy adult volunteers made up the cohort, one male and one female. In a couple of donors, T-cell clones that expanded and contracted after mild COVID-19 were followed by sequencing TCRalpha and TCRbeta repertoires longitudinally. Findings and caveats that apply to the study as a whole: SARS-CoV-2 specificity was not confirmed for the second-wave clones peaking on day 37. Contracting CD4+ clones were found mainly in CM and EM memory subsets, while CD8+ clones were enriched in EMRA. Only two mild cases were covered by the study, and larger cohorts that include severe cases with pre-infection samples were considered necessary. The detection of some responding clones in pre-infection memory suggests that pre-existing cross-reactive memory T cells joined the SARS-CoV-2 response. Clones that contracted from day 15 to 85 showed balanced CD4/CD8 phenotypes, whereas a second wave of clones that expanded from day 15 to 37 leaned towards CD4+.

Instrument used: Illumina NovaSeq 6000. TCRalpha and TCRbeta cDNA libraries were constructed by 5'RACE with constant-segment primers, with sample barcodes and unique molecular identifiers being introduced. Trizol reagent was used to extract RNA from every sample. Libraries were amplified in two PCR steps, with a second sample barcode and Illumina TruSeq adapters added in the second step. The libraries were sequenced on an Illumina NovaSeq using 2 x 150 bp paired-end reads. The authors processed their data as follows. Demultiplexing of reads and collapsing into UMI-guided consensus sequences were performed with migec v1.2.7. Using mixcr v2.1.11, UMI consensuses were aligned to TRA and TRB V and J templates and then assembled into clonotypes. Expanded or contracted clonotypes were those called significant by both edgeR and NoisET, with noise models trained on biological replicates. For edgeR calls, the thresholds were a false discovery rate-adjusted p below 0.01 and a log2 fold-change of 1. As an exploratory analysis of dynamics, max-normalized trajectories of the 1000 most abundant clonotypes were examined with PCA combined with hierarchical clustering. Separately sequenced CD4+ and CD8+ repertoires were used to assign the CD4 or CD8 phenotype of responding clones. TCRdb took the public reads, trimmed them with fastp at Q25, ran MiXCR for clone calling and kept in-frame beta chains. Rows merge per CDR3 protein into single entries with the most common DNA and genes. TCRdb assigned the V and J calls; the authors' analysis was not used. This sample is represented by 450,000 or so distinct CDR3 sequences; roughly 20% of them were singletons. The top ten hold 8.4% of the sample.

A note on this clonotype: Its antigen remains unidentified. No much larger clone is present one base from it, and per-base qualities are unavailable.

Taken from the germline V gene, the CDR1 and CDR2 loops are KGHDR and SFDVKD. V trim: 4 bases; J trim: 0 bases; unmatched bases: 8. The CDR3 contains 17 residues, cysteine and phenylalanine counted. The retained sequence is limited to the CDR3, 51 bases, with the frame set at the first base. Ficoll-Paque density gradient centrifugation was the method used to isolate PBMCs. Material: PBMCs or a T cell subset sorted from them (not recorded which). This TCR was recovered from an adult woman who had mild COVID-19 (a few samples of this study predate the infection). The sample titles of this study are shuffled in the database, so cell type and time point are left out; the donor was told from shared clones. The chain is encoded by TRBV24-1 joined to TRBJ2-3, with 8 junctional bases fitting TRBD2. The CDR3 region has the sequence CATSDPTSGRSTDTQYF. The nucleotide sequence is given as TGTGCCACCAGTGACCCCACTAGCGGCAGAAGCACAGATACGCAGTATTTT.